Below, 10 T cell receptor beta chains from the same sample are listed, as sequenced in a study of T cell responses to AZD1222 COVID-19 vaccine. TCRdb's table, derived via immunoSEQ multiplex PCR, lists solely in-frame clones and lacks some. This table has about 120,000 clones, about nine tenths appearing once. The material was peripheral blood, obtained on day 0 of AZD1222 vaccination. Source of these receptors: an adult in good health.

The V gene is TRBV27, the J gene TRBJ2-2, with D possibly TRBD2 on 6 matching bases. Trimming stripped 6 bases from V and 5 bases from J, with 16 bases between. The CDR3 has 15 amino acids. CDR1 and CDR2 (germline): MNHEY, SMNVEV (reference sequence). The CDR3 coding sequence is TGTGCCAGCAGGGCTCGCTCGGAGGGAACCGGGGAGCTGTTTTTT. Its translation is CASRARSEGTGELFF.

This clone was observed a single time. V gene TRBV6-5 combines with J gene TRBJ1-5; D is perhaps TRBD1 (6 bases). The V gene's germline CDR1 is MNHEY and CDR2 SVGAGI. V lost 4 bases, J lost 1 base, and 11 bases lay in between. The CDR3 runs to 15 residues. CDR3 in amino acids: CASSFTQGSNQPQHF. Written as DNA, the CDR3 is TGTGCCAGCAGTTTCACCCAGGGGAGCAATCAGCCCCAGCATTTT.

The chain employs TRBV27 and TRBJ1-5, with D perhaps TRBD1 (5 bases). CDR3 length equals 17 residues. The germline gives CDR1 MNHEY, CDR2 SMNVEV (reference sequence). The V end lost 5 bases, the J end lost 1 base, and 18 bases lay between the germline ends. The CDR3 DNA reads TGTGCCAGCAGTCCCCTGGGGCAGGGTCGCAGCAATCAGCCCCAGCATTTT. This gives the protein CASSPLGQGRSNQPQHF.

V and J are TRBV5-4 and TRBJ1-6; 7 bases agree with TRBD1. V trimming: 4 bases; J trimming: 10 bases; junction bases outside the gene matches: 11. The CDR3 totals 15 residues. Germline CDR1 SGHNT, CDR2 YYREEE (reference sequence). The CDR3 is CASSLGTELRSPLHF. CDR3 in DNA: TGTGCCAGCAGCCTCGGGACAGAGTTACGGTCACCCCTCCACTTT.

The rearrangement links TRBV28 to TRBJ1-2, with 7 bases identical to TRBD1. The germline V gene encodes CDR1 MDHEN and CDR2 SYDVKM. This CDR3 is built from 11 residues. V lost 7 bases to trimming and J lost 6 bases; unmatched junction nucleotides: 2. Written as DNA, the CDR3 is TGTGCCAGCACGGGACAGAATGGCTACACCTTC. Protein: CASTGQNGYTF.

This chain uses TRBV6-1 with TRBJ2-7, with 8 bases matching TRBD1. The J segment lost 0 bases and the V segment lost 7 bases, leaving 8 bases of the junction unmatched. The CDR3 spans 15 residues. Germline CDR1 reads MNHNS; CDR2 reads SASEGT. The CDR3, as DNA: TGTGCCAGCACCCAGGGGGCCAAGAGCTCCTACGAGCAGTACTTC. Protein product: CASTQGAKSSYEQYF.

The chain is built from TRBV20-1 and TRBJ1-2; possibly TRBD1 for D (6 bases). The CDR3 is 14 amino acids. The germline CDR1 and CDR2 sequences are DFQATT and SNEGSKA (reference sequence). The V gene lost 3 bases and the J gene lost 4 bases, with 15 bases spanning the gap. CDR3: CSASTKQGAYGYTF. Here the CDR3 DNA reads TGCAGTGCTAGTACTAAACAGGGAGCCTATGGCTACACCTTC.

The chain employs TRBV12-3 or TRBV12-4 and TRBJ1-2; TRBD1 might be the D (6 bases). The V and J ends lost 6 bases and 6 bases respectively, with 14 bases between them. The CDR3 runs 13 residues. CDR3: CASSPSGADGYTF. The DNA for the CDR3 is TGTGCCAGCAGCCCGTCGGGGGCGGATGGCTACACCTTC.

V and J are TRBV5-6 and TRBJ2-6, with 9 positions matching TRBD1. CDR1 and CDR2 from the germline V gene are SGHDT and YYEEEE. This CDR3 is 18 amino acids long. Trimming at V came to 1 base and at J to 1 base, leaving 6 bases not matched to a gene. The CDR3 DNA follows: TGTGCCAGCAGCTTGAACAGGGGGCGCGGTTCTGGGGCCAACGTCCTGACTTTC. Translation gives CASSLNRGRGSGANVLTF.

The chain uses TRBV10-2 and TRBJ1-1; 9 bases fit TRBD1. The CDR3 is 14 residues long. Germline V gives CDR1 WSHSY, CDR2 SAAADI. The V and J ends lost 6 bases and 5 bases, in that order; junction bases with no gene match: 7. CDR3 DNA: TGCGCCAGCAGGGCCGGGACAGGGTTTACTGAAGCTTTCTTT. Its translation is CASRAGTGFTEAFF.